The clone carrying this TCR beta chain was detected only a few times. As yet, its antigen is unknown. This record belongs to a study of cytomegalovirus exposure and HLA in healthy donors. The overall study: For the approximately 410 genotyped donors, 81% fell within the Caucasian-associated ancestry cluster.

The CDR3 has 14 residues. Trimming took 2 bases from V and 6 from J; bases not matched to a gene: 5. Looked up from germline, CDR1 is LNHDA and CDR2 is SQIVND (reference sequence). Overall study findings and caveats: In the analysis, some V segments, TRBV6-2 and TRBV6-3 included, were excluded as indistinguishable. In an earlier analysis, about 87% or about 30%: the productive usage of most TCR beta V segments. Rare TCR sequences predominated, though certain public TCRs were found in many donors.

The study ran its PCR with 60 Vbeta and 13 Jbeta primers. Assay used: immunoSEQ multiplex PCR; TCRdb lists only in-frame clones, some missing. Altogether around 150,000 clones are present, 55% to 80% being singletons, with the ten largest covering 4% to 5.5%. The receptor was isolated from a woman under 30 in good health and CMV-seropositive. The sequenced sample was PBMCs. The rearrangement links TRBV19 to TRBJ2-5; 8 bases map to TRBD1. As DNA, the CDR3 is TGTGCCAGTAGTATATCGACAGGGGAAAAGACCCAGTACTTC. This codes for CASSISTGEKTQYF.